This T cell receptor (beta chain) was retrieved from a study of T-cell reconstitution after alpha-beta-depleted transplantation in children. It was with unique molecular identifiers that the TCRbeta library was prepared. TCRdb recomputed calls from the PCR reads with MiXCR, one row per CDR3 protein. Of over 400,000 distinct CDR3 sequences in the sample, around an eighth were seen once. This CDR3 is built from 13 residues. V lost 8 bases, J lost 2 bases, and 6 bases stayed unmatched. Looked up from germline, CDR1 is ENHRY and CDR2 is SYGVKD. The source of this sequence is a human donor who donated a stem cell graft to a child with combined immunodeficiency. V usage is TRBV10-3 and J usage is TRBJ2-7, with 7 bases identical to TRBD2. The sample here was PBMCs from the stem cell graft donor, taken from the stem cell graft. The CDR3 sequence is CAIGKRDTYEQYF. DNA of the CDR3: TGTGCCATCGGCAAGCGGGATACCTACGAGCAGTACTTC.